These 10 T cell receptor beta chains came from one sample sequenced in a study of blood T cell repertoires in COVID-19. Assay: immunoSEQ multiplex PCR; the TCRdb copy retains only in-frame clones and omits some. The table includes more than 300,000 clones, 87% detected once. Sequenced material: peripheral blood. These receptors all stem from a woman under 40 with COVID-19, enrolled during active disease.

This chain links TRBV9 with TRBJ2-5; D is undetermined. The CDR3 is made up of 13 amino acids. The germline V and J ends were trimmed by 3 bases and 2 bases, with 8 bases remaining between them. Germline V gene data show CDR1 as SGDLS and CDR2 as YYNGEE. Here the CDR3 reads CASSADSQETQYF. The DNA of the CDR3 is TGTGCCAGCAGCGCCGACTCTCAAGAGACCCAGTACTTC.

The genes are TRBV10-3 and TRBJ2-7, with D perhaps matching TRBD1 (5 bases). Germline V gives CDR1 ENHRY, CDR2 SYGVKD. The CDR3 runs 15 residues. V lost 1 base and J 3 bases, leaving 13 bases between the germline ends. CDR3 nucleotides: TGTGCCATCAGTGAGTTAGGGGAAGGGGACTACGAGCAGTACTTC. Translation gives CAISELGEGDYEQYF.

This clone was counted once. The rearrangement joins TRBV5-3 to TRBJ1-1; 8 nucleotides agree with TRBD1. TRBV5-3 is given ORF status, its function remaining uncertain. This CDR3 is 11 amino acids long. V gave up 4 bases and J gave up 10 bases; unmatched junction bases: 3. In nucleotides, the CDR3 is TGTGCCAGAAGCCAAGACAGGGGAGCTTTCTTT. Translating gives CARSQDRGAFF.

This chain connects TRBV19 to TRBJ2-7; D remains unclear. Trimming pared 2 bases from V and 0 bases from J, leaving 11 bases between. The CDR3 contains 15 residues. The germline gives CDR1 LNHDA, CDR2 SQIVND (reference sequence). CDR3 in DNA: TGTGCCAGTAGTATAATGCCTACGAGCTCCTACGAGCAGTACTTC. Protein sequence: CASSIMPTSSYEQYF.

The V gene is TRBV4-3, the J gene TRBJ2-1, with 9 bases matching TRBD2. The CDR3 runs to 15 residues. The J segment lost 3 bases and the V segment lost 3 bases, leaving 3 bases of the junction unmatched. The germline V gene encodes CDR1 LGHNA and CDR2 YSLEER. The CDR3 DNA reads as TGCGCCAGCAGCCAGGGGACTAGCTTCTACAATGAGCAGTTCTTC. It codes for CASSQGTSFYNEQFF.

The V call is TRBV2, the J call TRBJ2-1; tentatively, D is TRBD2 (6 bases). From germline, CDR1 is SNHLY and CDR2 FYNNEI. The CDR3 has 14 residues. Trimming took 4 bases from V and 9 from J, leaving 16 bases between them. Here the CDR3 reads CASSGLGSGVEQFF. The CDR3 DNA is TGTGCCAGCAGTGGGCTCGGGAGTGGGGTTGAGCAGTTCTTC.

This sequence joins TRBV19 and TRBJ2-2; the D gene is possibly TRBD2 (7 bases). The CDR3 covers 17 residues. The germline CDR1 and CDR2 sequences are LNHDA and SQIVND (reference sequence). With 6 bases removed from V and 0 bases from J, the gap between germline ends came to 17 bases. The CDR3, as DNA: TGTGCCAGTAGACGGAGGGGGAGGGCCTCGAACACCGGGGAGCTGTTTTTT. Amino acids: CASRRRGRASNTGELFF.

The rearrangement links TRBV27 to TRBJ2-3; 12 positions match TRBD2. This CDR3 spans 16 amino acids. Germline V gene data show CDR1 as MNHEY and CDR2 as SMNVEV (reference sequence). Trimming at V came to 5 bases and at J to 5 bases, leaving 8 bases not matched to a gene. The CDR3: CASSLAGGPVGDTQYF. DNA for the CDR3: TGTGCCAGCAGTCTAGCGGGAGGGCCGGTCGGAGATACGCAGTATTTT.

The chain links TRBV6-5 to TRBJ2-2; 8 bases agree with TRBD1. Unmatched junction bases numbered 5, after V lost 5 bases and J lost 3 bases. CDR1 and CDR2 from the germline V gene are MNHEY and SVGAGI. CDR3 length equals 15 residues. DNA of the CDR3: TGTGCCAGCAGTCGCGGACAGGGTTACACCGGGGAGCTGTTTTTT. It is translated as CASSRGQGYTGELFF.

The chain carries TRBV19 and TRBJ2-5; 7 bases match TRBD1. V shed 3 bases, J shed 5 bases, and the junction held 9 bases outside the gene matches. Germline CDR1 reads LNHDA; CDR2 reads SQIVND (reference sequence). CDR3 length equals 15 residues. The CDR3 sequence: CASSMIGTAVETQYF. Here the CDR3 DNA reads TGTGCCAGTAGTATGATCGGGACAGCAGTTGAGACCCAGTACTTC.